Listed here are 15 T cell receptor beta chains from one sample, sequenced in a study of regulatory T cells in long-lasting Graves disease. iRepertoire HTBI primers and Arm-PCR of CDR3 regions built TCR beta libraries. TCRdb ran MiXCR on the multiplex PCR reads and lists one entry per CDR3 protein. Of some 560,000 distinct CDR3 sequences listed, roughly 15% are singletons. Stated time point: newly diagnosed GD, antithyroid drugs for less than 3 months. PBMCs provided the RNA from which the TCR library was made. The same specimen was also included in a second study, on T cells in Graves' hyperthyroidism and ophthalmopathy.

Sequencing was performed on peripheral blood mononuclear cells (PBMCs), taken at new diagnosis, from a patient treated with antithyroid drugs. These receptors all stem from a woman aged 35 to 59 with Graves disease.

This clonotype was observed a handful of times. The chain is built from TRBV9 and TRBJ1-2; D unclear. The V gene's germline CDR1 is SGDLS and CDR2 YYNGEE. The V and J ends lost 4 bases and 8 bases respectively, with 12 bases between them. The CDR3 has 12 amino acids. CDR3 residues: CASSPDQRGYTF. In nucleotides, the CDR3 is TGTGCCAGCAGCCCGGATCAGAGGGGCTACACCTTC.

Comments on this clonotype: This may be a read error, as it is one base from a much larger clone. The chain carries TRBV11-2 and TRBJ1-5, with D hard to call. The CDR3 sequence is 13 residues long. Between the trimmed V and J ends, which lost 8 bases and 5 bases, there was a span of 13 bases. Germline assignment: CDR1 SGHAT and CDR2 FQNNGV. CDR3 region: CASGSPPDQPQHF. Here the CDR3 DNA reads TGTGCCAGCGGCTCGCCCCCCGATCAGCCCCAGCATTTT. Drawing the rest from reference TRBV11-2 and TRBJ1-5, the complete variable domain is EAGVAQSPRYKIIEKRQSVAFWCNPISGHATLYWYQQILGQGPKLLIQFQNNGVVDDSQLPKDRFSAERLKGVDSTLKIQPAKLEDSAVYLCASGSPPDQPQHFGDGTRLSIL.

This clonotype was picked up many times. This chain uses TRBV20-1 with TRBJ1-2; D is perhaps TRBD1 (6 bases). Germline CDR1 DFQATT, CDR2 SNEGSKA (reference sequence). V gave up 3 bases and J gave up 0 bases, with 11 bases separating them. This CDR3 has 14 residues. The CDR3 region has the DNA TGCAGTGCTAGTGGACAGCCCCCTAACTATGGCTACACCTTC. It translates to CSASGQPPNYGYTF.

This clonotype has just a few counts. The chain has TRBV19 and TRBJ1-3; no clear D. CDR1 LNHDA and CDR2 SQIVND come from the germline V gene (reference sequence). Trimming removed 2 bases at V and 3 bases at J, with 5 bases between. The CDR3 length is 13 residues. CDR3 nucleotide sequence: TGTGCCAGTAGTATACTGGGTGGAAACACCATATATTTT. The encoded protein is CASSILGGNTIYF.

This clonotype has more than one count but fewer than ten. CDR3 sequence reads: CSASVGYNEQYF. In DNA form, the CDR3 reads TGCAGTGCTAGCGTAGGTTACAATGAGCAGTACTTC. The rearrangement links TRBV20-1 to TRBJ2-7; no clear D gene. Germline lookup yields CDR1 DFQATT and CDR2 SNEGSKA (reference sequence). This CDR3 has 12 residues. Trimming pared 3 bases from V and 7 bases from J, leaving 13 bases between.

The genes are TRBV19 and TRBJ1-1, with D possibly TRBD1 on 5 matching bases. The CDR3 extends over 15 amino acids. The V end was cut by 4 bases, the J end by 0 bases, with 12 bases between. The germline gives CDR1 LNHDA, CDR2 SQIVND (reference sequence). The CDR3 nucleotides are TGTGCCAGTAGTACCTCGGGACTGATGAACACTGAAGCTTTCTTT. This gives the protein CASSTSGLMNTEAFF.

The sample holds many counts of this clonotype. The rearrangement uses TRBV11-2 and TRBJ2-5, with D possibly called TRBD1 or TRBD2 (5 bases each). There are 14 residues in the CDR3. Trimming removed 5 bases at V and 5 bases at J, with 15 bases between. CDR1 and CDR2 from the germline V gene are SGHAT and FQNNGV. The CDR3 here is CASSPPGTPETQYF. CDR3 nucleotides: TGTGCCAGCAGCCCCCCGGGGACCCCGGAGACCCAGTACTTC.

The V and J genes are TRBV19 and TRBJ1-5, with 8 nucleotides matching TRBD1. Germline-derived CDR1 and CDR2 are LNHDA and SQIVND (reference sequence). The trim removed 6 bases at V and 2 bases at J, leaving 9 bases unmatched. This CDR3 is built from 16 residues. The CDR3, as DNA: TGTGCCAGTAGAGAACAGGGGGTCATCGGCAATCAGCCCCAGCATTTT. Translated, it gives CASREQGVIGNQPQHF.

This clonotype was seen more than once but under ten times. The chain employs TRBV10-3 and TRBJ2-2; D is unresolved. CDR1 and CDR2 from the germline V gene are ENHRY and SYGVKD. The CDR3 is 14 residues long. V lost 7 bases to trimming and J lost 1 base, with 10 bases between them. The CDR3, as DNA: TGTGCCATCAATCCGACGAGGAACACCGGGGAGCTGTTTTTT. The encoded protein is CAINPTRNTGELFF.

The rearrangement links TRBV4-1 to TRBJ2-7; D not certain. Germline V gives CDR1 MGHRA, CDR2 YSYEKL. The CDR3 length is 16 residues. V was clipped by 4 bases and J by 4 bases, with 20 bases between them. As DNA, the CDR3 is TGCGCCAGCAGCCGGTCCCATCCGGTAGGCTTGTACGAGCAGTACTTC. Protein sequence: CASSRSHPVGLYEQYF.

This CDR3 reads CASSMTGGSRNQPQHF. The CDR3 DNA reads TGTGCCAGTAGTATGACAGGGGGCTCGCGCAATCAGCCCCAGCATTTT. J is TRBJ1-5 and V is TRBV19, with TRBD1 matching over 10 bases. The CDR3 totals 16 residues. V dropped 3 bases and J dropped 2; count of bases not matched to a gene: 4. Per germline, CDR1 LNHDA and CDR2 SQIVND (reference sequence).

This clonotype was observed a few times. The V call is TRBV19, the J call TRBJ1-2; D unresolved. This CDR3 is built from 14 residues. Germline CDR1 reads LNHDA; CDR2 reads SQIVND (reference sequence). V was cut by 6 bases and J by 0 bases, with 11 bases left in between. CDR3 residues: CASSTNNANYGYTF. CDR3 bases: TGTGCCAGTAGCACGAACAACGCTAACTATGGCTACACCTTC.

The rearrangement uses TRBV7-3 and TRBJ2-7; the match to TRBD1 covers 9 bases. The germline V gene has CDR1 SGHTA and CDR2 FQGTGA. V trimming: 3 bases; J trimming: 5 bases; junction bases outside the gene matches: 5. This CDR3 region has 14 residues. The CDR3 coding sequence is TGTGCCAGCAGCTTGGGGACAGGGATCGACGAGCAGTACTTC. Translating gives CASSLGTGIDEQYF.

This chain connects TRBV7-2 to TRBJ2-7, with TRBD2 matching over 11 bases. V lost 4 bases to trimming and J lost 3 bases; unmatched junction nucleotides: 8. From germline, CDR1 is SGHTA and CDR2 FQGNSA. The CDR3 is 16 residues long. The CDR3 here is CASSSDWTSGRYEQYF. The CDR3 bases are TGTGCCAGCAGCTCGGACTGGACTAGCGGGCGCTACGAGCAGTACTTC.

The rearrangement joins TRBV11-2 to TRBJ2-1; D is possibly TRBD1 or TRBD2 (5 bases each). Germline assignment: CDR1 SGHAT and CDR2 FQNNGV. The V gene lost 3 bases and the J gene lost 2 bases, with 17 bases spanning the gap. The length of the CDR3 is 17 residues. CDR3 in DNA: TGTGCCAGCAGCTTCATGAAAGGGACCGCGGCCTACAATGAGCAGTTCTTC. Its protein product is CASSFMKGTAAYNEQFF.